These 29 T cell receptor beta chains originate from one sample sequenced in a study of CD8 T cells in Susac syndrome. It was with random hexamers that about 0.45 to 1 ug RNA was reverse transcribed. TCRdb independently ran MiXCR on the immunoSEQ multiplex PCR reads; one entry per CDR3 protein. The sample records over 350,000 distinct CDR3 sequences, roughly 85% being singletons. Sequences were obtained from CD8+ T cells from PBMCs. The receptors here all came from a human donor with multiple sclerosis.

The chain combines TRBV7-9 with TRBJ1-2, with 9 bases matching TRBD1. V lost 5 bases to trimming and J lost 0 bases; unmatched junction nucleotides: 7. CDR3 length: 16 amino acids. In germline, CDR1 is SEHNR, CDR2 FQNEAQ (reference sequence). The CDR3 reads CASSEVDRGSNYGYTF. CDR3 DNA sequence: TGTGCCAGCAGCGAAGTGGACAGGGGCTCTAACTATGGCTACACCTTC.

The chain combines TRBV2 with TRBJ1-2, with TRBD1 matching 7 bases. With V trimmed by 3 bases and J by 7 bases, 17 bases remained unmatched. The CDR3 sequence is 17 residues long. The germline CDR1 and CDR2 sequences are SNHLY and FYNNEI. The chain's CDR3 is CASSESPGQVSSGGYTF. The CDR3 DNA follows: TGTGCCAGCAGTGAGTCGCCCGGACAGGTGTCTAGTGGTGGCTACACCTTC.

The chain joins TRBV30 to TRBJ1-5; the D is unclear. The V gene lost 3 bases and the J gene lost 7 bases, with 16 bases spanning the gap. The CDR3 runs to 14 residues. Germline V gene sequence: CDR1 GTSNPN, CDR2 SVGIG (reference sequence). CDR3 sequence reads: CAWSSPRGYQPQHF. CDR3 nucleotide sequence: TGTGCCTGGAGCTCCCCGAGAGGGTACCAGCCCCAGCATTTT.

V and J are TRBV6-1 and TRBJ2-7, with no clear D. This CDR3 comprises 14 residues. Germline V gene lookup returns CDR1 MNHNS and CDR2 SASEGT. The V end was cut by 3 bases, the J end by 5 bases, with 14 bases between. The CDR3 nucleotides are TGTGCCAGCAGTGACGGCCTTAGGGCCCACGAGCAGTACTTC. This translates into CASSDGLRAHEQYF.

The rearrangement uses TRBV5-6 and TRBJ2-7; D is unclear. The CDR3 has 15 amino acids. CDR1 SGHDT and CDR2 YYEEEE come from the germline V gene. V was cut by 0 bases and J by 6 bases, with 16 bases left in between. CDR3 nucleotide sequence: TGTGCCAGCAGCTTGGTAGGCAGCCTTTCGTCCGAGCAGTACTTC. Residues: CASSLVGSLSSEQYF.

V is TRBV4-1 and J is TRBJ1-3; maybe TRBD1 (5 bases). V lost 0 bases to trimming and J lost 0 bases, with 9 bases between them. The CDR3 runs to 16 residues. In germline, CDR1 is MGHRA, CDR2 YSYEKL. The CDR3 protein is CASSQDRGSSGNTIYF. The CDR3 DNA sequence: TGCGCCAGCAGCCAAGATCGGGGCAGCTCTGGAAACACCATATATTTT.

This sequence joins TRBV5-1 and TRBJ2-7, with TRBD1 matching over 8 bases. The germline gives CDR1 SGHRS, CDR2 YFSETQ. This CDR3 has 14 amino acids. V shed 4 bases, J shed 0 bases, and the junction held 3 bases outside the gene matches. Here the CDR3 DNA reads TGCGCCAGCAGCGACGGGACAGGCTCCTACGAGCAGTACTTC. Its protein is CASSDGTGSYEQYF.

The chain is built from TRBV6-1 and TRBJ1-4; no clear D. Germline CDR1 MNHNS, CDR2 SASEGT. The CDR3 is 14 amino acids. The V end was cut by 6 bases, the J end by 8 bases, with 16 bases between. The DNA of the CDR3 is TGTGCCAGCAGAGACGGGCTAGCTGAAGAAAAACTGTTTTTT. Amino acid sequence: CASRDGLAEEKLFF.

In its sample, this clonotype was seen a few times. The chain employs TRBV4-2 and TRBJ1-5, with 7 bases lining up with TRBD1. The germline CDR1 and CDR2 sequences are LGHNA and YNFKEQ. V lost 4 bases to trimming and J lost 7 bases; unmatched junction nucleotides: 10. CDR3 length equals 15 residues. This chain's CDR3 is CASSPGGGWGQPQHF. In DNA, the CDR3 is TGTGCCAGCAGCCCAGGGGGGGGTTGGGGCCAGCCCCAGCATTTT.

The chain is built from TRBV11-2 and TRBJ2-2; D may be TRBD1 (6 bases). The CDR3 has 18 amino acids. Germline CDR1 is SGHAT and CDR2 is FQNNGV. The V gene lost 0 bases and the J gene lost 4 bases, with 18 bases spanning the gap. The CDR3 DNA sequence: TGTGCCAGCAGCTTAGAGATAAACAGGGTTCTCGGCACCGGGGAGCTGTTTTTT. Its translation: CASSLEINRVLGTGELFF.

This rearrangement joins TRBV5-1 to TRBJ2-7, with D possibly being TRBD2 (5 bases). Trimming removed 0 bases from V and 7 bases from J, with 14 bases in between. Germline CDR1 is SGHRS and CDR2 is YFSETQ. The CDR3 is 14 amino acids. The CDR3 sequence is CASSLEVGPGEQYF. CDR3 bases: TGCGCCAGCAGCTTGGAGGTTGGGCCGGGGGAGCAGTACTTC.

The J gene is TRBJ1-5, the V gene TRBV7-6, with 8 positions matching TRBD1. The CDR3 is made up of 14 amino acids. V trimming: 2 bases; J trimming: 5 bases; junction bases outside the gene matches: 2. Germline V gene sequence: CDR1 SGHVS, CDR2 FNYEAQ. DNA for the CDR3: TGTGCCAGCAGCTTAACGGACAGGGATCAGCCCCAGCATTTT. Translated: CASSLTDRDQPQHF.

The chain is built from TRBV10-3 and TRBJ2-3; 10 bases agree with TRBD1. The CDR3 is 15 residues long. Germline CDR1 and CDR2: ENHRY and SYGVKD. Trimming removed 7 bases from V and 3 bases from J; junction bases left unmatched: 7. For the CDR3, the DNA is TGTGCCATCACCGGTGGGGACAGGGGAACAGATACGCAGTATTTT. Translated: CAITGGDRGTDTQYF.

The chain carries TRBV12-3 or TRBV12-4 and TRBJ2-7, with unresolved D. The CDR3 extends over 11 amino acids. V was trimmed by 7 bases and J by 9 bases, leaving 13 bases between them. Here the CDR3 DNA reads TGTGCCAGCACCGCAGGCCTTAGGCAGTACTTC. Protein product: CASTAGLRQYF.

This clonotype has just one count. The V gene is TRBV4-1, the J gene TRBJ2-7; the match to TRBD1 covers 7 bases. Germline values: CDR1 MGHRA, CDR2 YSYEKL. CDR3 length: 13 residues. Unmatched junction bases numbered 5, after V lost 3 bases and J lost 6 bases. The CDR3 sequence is CASSQTGTVEQYF. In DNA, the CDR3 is TGCGCCAGCAGCCAGACCGGGACAGTCGAGCAGTACTTC.

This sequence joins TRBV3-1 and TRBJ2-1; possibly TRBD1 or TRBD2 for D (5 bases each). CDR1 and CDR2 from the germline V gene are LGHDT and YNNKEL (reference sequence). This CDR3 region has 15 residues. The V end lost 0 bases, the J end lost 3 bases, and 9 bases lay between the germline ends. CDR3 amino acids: CASSQEGPVYNEQFF. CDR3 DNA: TGTGCCAGCAGCCAAGAGGGACCCGTCTACAATGAGCAGTTCTTC.

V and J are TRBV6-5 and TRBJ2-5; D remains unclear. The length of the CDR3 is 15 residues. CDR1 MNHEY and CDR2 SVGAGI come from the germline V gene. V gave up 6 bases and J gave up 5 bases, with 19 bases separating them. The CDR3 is CASSWTPNAPETQYF. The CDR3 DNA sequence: TGTGCCAGCAGCTGGACGCCCAATGCCCCTGAGACCCAGTACTTC.

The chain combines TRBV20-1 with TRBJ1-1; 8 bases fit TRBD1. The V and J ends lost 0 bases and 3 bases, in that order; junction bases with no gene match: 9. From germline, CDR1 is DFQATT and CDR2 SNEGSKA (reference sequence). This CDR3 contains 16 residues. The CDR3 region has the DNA TGCAGTGCTAGAGATTGGTCTGCGGGACAGGACACTGAAGCTTTCTTT. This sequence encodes CSARDWSAGQDTEAFF.

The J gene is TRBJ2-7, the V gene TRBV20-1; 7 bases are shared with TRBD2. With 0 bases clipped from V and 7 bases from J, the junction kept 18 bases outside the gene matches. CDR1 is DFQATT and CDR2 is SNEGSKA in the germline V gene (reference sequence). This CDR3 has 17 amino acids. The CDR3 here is CSARDGGGSGAREEQYF. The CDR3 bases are TGCAGTGCTAGAGATGGGGGGGGTTCGGGAGCGAGAGAAGAGCAGTACTTC.

The CDR3, as DNA: TGTGCCAGCAGTGAACTTTCAACAGAGGGCCCTGAAGCTTTCTTT. Residues: CASSELSTEGPEAFF. The rearrangement uses TRBV25-1 and TRBJ1-1, with D unclear. The V end lost 2 bases, the J end lost 6 bases, and 16 bases lay between the germline ends. CDR3 length: 15 residues. The V gene's germline CDR1 is MGHDK and CDR2 SYGVNS.

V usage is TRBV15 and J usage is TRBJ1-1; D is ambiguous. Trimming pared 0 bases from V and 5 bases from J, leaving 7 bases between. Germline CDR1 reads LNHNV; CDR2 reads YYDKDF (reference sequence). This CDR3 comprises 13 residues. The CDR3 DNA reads TGTGCCACCAGCAGAGATTCGGAGACTGAAGCTTTCTTT. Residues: CATSRDSETEAFF.

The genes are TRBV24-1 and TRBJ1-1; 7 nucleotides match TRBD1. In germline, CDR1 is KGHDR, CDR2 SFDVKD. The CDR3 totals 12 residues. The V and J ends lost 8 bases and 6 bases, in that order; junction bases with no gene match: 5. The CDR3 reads CATTLDRAEAFF. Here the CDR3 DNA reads TGTGCCACCACTCTTGACAGGGCTGAAGCTTTCTTT.

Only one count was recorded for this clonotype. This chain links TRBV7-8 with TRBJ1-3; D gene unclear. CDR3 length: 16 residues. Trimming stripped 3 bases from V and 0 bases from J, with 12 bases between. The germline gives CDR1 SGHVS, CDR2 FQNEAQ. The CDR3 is CASSFSPGNSGNTIYF. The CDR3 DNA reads TGTGCCAGCAGCTTTTCTCCTGGGAACTCTGGAAACACCATATATTTT.

In DNA form, the CDR3 reads TGCAGCGTTGTAGGACAGGGCCGGGCAGATACGCAGTATTTT. Translation: CSVVGQGRADTQYF. The chain employs TRBV29-1 and TRBJ2-3; TRBD1 agrees at 8 bases. The CDR3 consists of 14 residues. Trimming removed 4 bases from V and 4 bases from J; junction bases left unmatched: 7. Germline assignment: CDR1 SQVTM and CDR2 ANQGSEA.

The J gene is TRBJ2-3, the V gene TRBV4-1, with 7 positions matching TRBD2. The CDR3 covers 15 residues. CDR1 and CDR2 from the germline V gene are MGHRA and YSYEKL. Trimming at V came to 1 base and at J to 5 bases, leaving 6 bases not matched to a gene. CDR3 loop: CASSQVEAGVDTQYF. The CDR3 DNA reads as TGCGCCAGCAGCCAAGTAGAGGCGGGGGTAGATACGCAGTATTTT.

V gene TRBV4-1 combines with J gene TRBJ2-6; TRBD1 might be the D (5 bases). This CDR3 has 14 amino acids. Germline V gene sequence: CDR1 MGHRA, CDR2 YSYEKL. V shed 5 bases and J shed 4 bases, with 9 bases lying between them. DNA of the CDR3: TGCGCCAGCAGCGACCGGACAGGGGCCAACGTCCTGACTTTC. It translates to CASSDRTGANVLTF.

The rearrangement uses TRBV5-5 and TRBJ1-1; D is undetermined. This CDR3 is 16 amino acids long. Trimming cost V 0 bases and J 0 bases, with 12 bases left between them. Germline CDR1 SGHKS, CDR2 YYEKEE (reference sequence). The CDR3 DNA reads TGTGCCAGCAGCTTGGTACCAGGTCAGATGAACACTGAAGCTTTCTTT. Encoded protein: CASSLVPGQMNTEAFF.

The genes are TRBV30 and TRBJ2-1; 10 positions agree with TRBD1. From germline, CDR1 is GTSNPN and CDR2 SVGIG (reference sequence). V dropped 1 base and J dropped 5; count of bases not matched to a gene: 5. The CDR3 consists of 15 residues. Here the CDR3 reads CAWSADRGQDNEQFF. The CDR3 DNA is TGTGCCTGGAGTGCTGACAGGGGGCAGGACAATGAGCAGTTCTTC.

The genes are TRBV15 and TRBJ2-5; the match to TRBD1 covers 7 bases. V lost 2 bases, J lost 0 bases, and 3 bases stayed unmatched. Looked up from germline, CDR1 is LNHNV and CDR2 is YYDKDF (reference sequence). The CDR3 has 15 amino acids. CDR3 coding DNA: TGTGCCACCAGCAGAAGAACAGGGGACCAAGAGACCCAGTACTTC. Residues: CATSRRTGDQETQYF.